The source of this T cell receptor (beta chain) is a study of post-analysis software for immune sequencing data. Study in general: Some patients lacked subtype; others had relapsing-remitting, secondary progressive or progressive-relapsing disease.

There are 12 residues in the CDR3. The V gene lost 4 bases and the J gene lost 3 bases, with 6 bases spanning the gap. Germline V gene sequence: CDR1 MNHNS, CDR2 SASEGT. Study-level findings and limits: Those with multiple sclerosis, the patient group, showed significantly lower normalized Chao1 diversity than controls. There were several TRBV segments more frequent in patients than controls, and TRBV5-6, TRBV5-1 and TRBV20-1 were among them.

Unique molecular identifiers tagged the TCR beta cDNA libraries. TCRdb re-analysed the PCR reads in MiXCR, keeping a single row per CDR3 protein. The sample has about 380,000 distinct CDR3 sequences, roughly 38% seen once. With respect to this clonotype: Its antigen is undetermined.

The chain recombines TRBV6-1 with TRBJ1-1; no clear D gene. The specimen was blood. The TCR comes from a girl aged 5-17 years with multiple sclerosis. Written as DNA, the CDR3 is TGTGCCAGCAGTGTAAGGGACACTGAAGCTTTCTTT. Protein sequence: CASSVRDTEAFF.